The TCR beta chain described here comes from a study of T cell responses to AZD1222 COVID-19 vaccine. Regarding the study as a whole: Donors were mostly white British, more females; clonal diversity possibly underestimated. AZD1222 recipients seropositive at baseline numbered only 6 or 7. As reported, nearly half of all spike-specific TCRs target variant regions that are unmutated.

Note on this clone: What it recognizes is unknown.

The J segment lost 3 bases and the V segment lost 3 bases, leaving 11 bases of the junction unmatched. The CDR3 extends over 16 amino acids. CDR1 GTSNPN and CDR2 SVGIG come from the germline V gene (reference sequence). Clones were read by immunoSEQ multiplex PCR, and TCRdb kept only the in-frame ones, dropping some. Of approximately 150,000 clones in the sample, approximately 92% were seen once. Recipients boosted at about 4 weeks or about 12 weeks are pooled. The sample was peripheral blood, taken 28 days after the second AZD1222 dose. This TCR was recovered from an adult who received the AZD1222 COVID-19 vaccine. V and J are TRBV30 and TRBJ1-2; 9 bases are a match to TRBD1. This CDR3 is CAWSDRDRAPHYGYTF. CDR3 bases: TGTGCCTGGAGCGACCGGGACAGGGCGCCCCACTATGGCTACACCTTC.